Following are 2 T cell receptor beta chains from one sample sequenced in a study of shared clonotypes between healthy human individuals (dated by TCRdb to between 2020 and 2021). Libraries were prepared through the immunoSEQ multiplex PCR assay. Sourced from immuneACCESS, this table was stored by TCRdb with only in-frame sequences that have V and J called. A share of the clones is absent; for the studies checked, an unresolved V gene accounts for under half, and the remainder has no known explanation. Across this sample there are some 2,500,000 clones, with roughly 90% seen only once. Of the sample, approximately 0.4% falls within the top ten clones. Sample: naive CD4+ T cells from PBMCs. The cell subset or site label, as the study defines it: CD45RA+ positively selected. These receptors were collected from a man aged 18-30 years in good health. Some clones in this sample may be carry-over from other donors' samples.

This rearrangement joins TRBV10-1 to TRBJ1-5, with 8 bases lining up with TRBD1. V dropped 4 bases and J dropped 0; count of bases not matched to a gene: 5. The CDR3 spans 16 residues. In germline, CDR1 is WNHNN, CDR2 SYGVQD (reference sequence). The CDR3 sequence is CASSGQGPYSNQPQHF. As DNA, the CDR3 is TGCGCCAGCAGTGGACAGGGGCCTTATAGCAATCAGCCCCAGCATTTT.

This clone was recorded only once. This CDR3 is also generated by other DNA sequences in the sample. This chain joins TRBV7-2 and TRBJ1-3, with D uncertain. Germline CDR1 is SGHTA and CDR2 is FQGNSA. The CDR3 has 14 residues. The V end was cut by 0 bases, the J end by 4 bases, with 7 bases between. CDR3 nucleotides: TGTGCCAGCAGCTTAGCCCTCTCAGGAAACACCATATATTTT. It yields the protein CASSLALSGNTIYF.